The 2 T cell receptor beta chains below were found in one sample sequenced in a study of shared T cell receptors in the human thymus. TCRdb's copy holds only in-frame clones and misses some; the assay was immunoSEQ multiplex PCR. Of 500,000 to 750,000 clones listed, 85% to 90% are singletons. Another study also made use of these data, one on human thymus T cells.

Sequencing was carried out using thymocytes. The receptors come from a boy in the first two years of life with a congenital heart defect.

The rearrangement joins TRBV7-8 to TRBJ2-3, with 10 bases lining up with TRBD2. Germline CDR1 SGHVS, CDR2 FQNEAQ. This CDR3 contains 16 residues. V shed 0 bases, J shed 4 bases, and the junction held 4 bases outside the gene matches. The CDR3 DNA reads as TGTGCCAGCAGCTTAGCGTTAGCGGGAGGAGCAGATACGCAGTATTTT. It is translated as CASSLALAGGADTQYF.

This chain joins TRBV2 and TRBJ2-1, with 8 nucleotides matching TRBD2. Germline CDR1 is SNHLY and CDR2 is FYNNEI. This CDR3 has 17 amino acids. Trimming removed 8 bases from V and 1 base from J; junction bases left unmatched: 13. CDR3: CASSVTASSGSYNEQFF. The CDR3 DNA follows: TGTGCCAGCTCCGTAACCGCTTCTAGCGGGTCCTACAATGAGCAGTTCTTC.